This record concerns one TCR beta chain sequence. As processed by the authors: Estimates of nucleated cell counts were drawn from the amplification of reference gene primers. Sequenced by immunoSEQ multiplex PCR; TCRdb stores in-frame clones only, minus some. D and trimming were read from the DNA, whereas the V and J calls and clone size are those reported in that table. The sample comprises some 260,000 clones, around 89% of which are singletons, and roughly 9% rests with the top ten. The data are from a study of blood T cell repertoires in COVID-19. CDR3 length equals 16 residues. Germline CDR1 is LNHDA and CDR2 is SQIVND (reference sequence). Trimming stripped 2 bases from V and 12 bases from J, with 22 bases between. Individuals drawn from approximately 22 US areas were about 18 to 100 years old.

The source material was PBMCs or T cells enriched from blood (not recorded which). This rearrangement joins TRBV19 to TRBJ1-4, with unresolved D. This sequence originates from a man between 35 and 55 years old who had recovered from COVID-19. CDR3 in DNA: TGTGCCAGTAGTATACCCAGCGAGGCCCCTTTTAGAGAACTGTTTTTT. This gives the protein CASSIPSEAPFRELFF. Combining the CDR3 with reference TRBV19 and TRBJ1-4 gives the whole variable domain DGGITQSPKYLFRKEGQNVTLSCEQNLNHDAMYWYRQDPGQGLRLIYYSQIVNDFQKGDIAEGYSVSREKKESFPLTVTSAQKNPTAFYLCASSIPSEAPFRELFFGSGTQLSVL.